This T cell receptor (beta chain) was sequenced for a study of blood T cell repertoires in COVID-19. Study information: From T cells, B-cell-depleted T cells, or PBMCs came the material, which was cDNA or gDNA.

The CDR3 is 14 residues long. The germline V gene has CDR1 SGHDN and CDR2 FVKESK. The V and J ends lost 0 bases and 5 bases respectively, with 11 bases between them. Authors' methods: Nucleated cell counts were estimated from reference gene primer amplification. Using immunoSEQ multiplex PCR, the repertoire was profiled, and TCRdb retains in-frame clones only, with some absent. V, J and clone size were drawn from that table, and D and trimming were deduced from the DNA. Of some 300,000 clones in the sample, 85% to 90% are singletons; the top ten hold 3.5% to 4.5%. Recruitment covered under 25 US areas and drew participants whose ages spanned roughly 18 to 100 years. Researchers sorted participants into cohorts using their self-reported clinical history.

V is TRBV14 and J is TRBJ2-7; tentatively, D is TRBD1 (6 bases). The specimen was PBMCs or T cells enriched from blood (not recorded which). The origin of this receptor is a man aged 25-45 years who had recovered from COVID-19. CDR3 region: CASSQDWNRDEQYF. The CDR3 nucleotides read TGTGCCAGCAGCCAAGATTGGAACAGGGACGAGCAGTACTTC.